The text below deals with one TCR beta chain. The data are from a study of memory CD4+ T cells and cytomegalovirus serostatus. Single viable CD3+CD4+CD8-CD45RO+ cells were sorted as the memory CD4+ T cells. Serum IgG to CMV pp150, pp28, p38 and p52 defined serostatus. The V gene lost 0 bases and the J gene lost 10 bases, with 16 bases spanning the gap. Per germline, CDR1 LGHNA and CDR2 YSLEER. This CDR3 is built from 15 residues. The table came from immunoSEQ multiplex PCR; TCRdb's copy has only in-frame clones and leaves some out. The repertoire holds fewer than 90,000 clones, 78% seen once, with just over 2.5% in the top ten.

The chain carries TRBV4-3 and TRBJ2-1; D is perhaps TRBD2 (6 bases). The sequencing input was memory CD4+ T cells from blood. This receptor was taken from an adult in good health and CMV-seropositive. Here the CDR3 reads CASSQDSSSAGEQFF. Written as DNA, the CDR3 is TGCGCCAGCAGCCAAGATTCTAGTAGCGCGGGGGAGCAGTTCTTC.